This T cell receptor beta chain was recorded in a study of OX40 agonist ivuxolimab in advanced cancers. Per the germline V gene, CDR1 is MNHEY and CDR2 is SVGAGI. With V trimmed by 4 bases and J by 4 bases, 5 bases remained unmatched. The CDR3 extends over 15 amino acids. Sequencing used immunoSEQ multiplex PCR; TCRdb keeps in-frame clones, though not all of them. The sample consists of 50,000 to 70,000 clones, approximately 88% of them appearing once. The sample here was CD4+ or CD8+ T cells sorted from blood, taken in a trial of the OX40 agonist ivuxolimab. The receptor's source is an adult with an advanced solid tumor such as melanoma, head and neck, liver or kidney cancer. The chain combines TRBV6-5 with TRBJ2-1; 9 nucleotides line up with TRBD2. Here the CDR3 reads CASSFSGGRYNEQFF. As DNA, the CDR3 is TGTGCCAGCAGTTTTAGCGGGGGTCGTTACAATGAGCAGTTCTTC.